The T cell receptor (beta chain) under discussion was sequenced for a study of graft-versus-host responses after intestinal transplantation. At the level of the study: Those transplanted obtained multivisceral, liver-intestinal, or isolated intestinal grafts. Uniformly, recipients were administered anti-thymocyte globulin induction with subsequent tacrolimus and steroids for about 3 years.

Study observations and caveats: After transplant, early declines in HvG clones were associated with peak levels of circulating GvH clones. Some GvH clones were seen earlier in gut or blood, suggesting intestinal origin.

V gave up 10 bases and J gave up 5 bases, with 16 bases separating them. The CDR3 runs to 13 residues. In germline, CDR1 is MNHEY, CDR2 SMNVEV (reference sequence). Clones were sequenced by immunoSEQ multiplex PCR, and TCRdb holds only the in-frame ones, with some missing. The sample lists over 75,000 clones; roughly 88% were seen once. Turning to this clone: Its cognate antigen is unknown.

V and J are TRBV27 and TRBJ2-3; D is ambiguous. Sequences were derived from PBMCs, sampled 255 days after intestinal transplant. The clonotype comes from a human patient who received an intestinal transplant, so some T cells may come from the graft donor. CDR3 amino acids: CATFFRAGDTQYF. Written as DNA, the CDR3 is TGTGCCACCTTTTTTAGGGCTGGAGATACGCAGTATTTT.